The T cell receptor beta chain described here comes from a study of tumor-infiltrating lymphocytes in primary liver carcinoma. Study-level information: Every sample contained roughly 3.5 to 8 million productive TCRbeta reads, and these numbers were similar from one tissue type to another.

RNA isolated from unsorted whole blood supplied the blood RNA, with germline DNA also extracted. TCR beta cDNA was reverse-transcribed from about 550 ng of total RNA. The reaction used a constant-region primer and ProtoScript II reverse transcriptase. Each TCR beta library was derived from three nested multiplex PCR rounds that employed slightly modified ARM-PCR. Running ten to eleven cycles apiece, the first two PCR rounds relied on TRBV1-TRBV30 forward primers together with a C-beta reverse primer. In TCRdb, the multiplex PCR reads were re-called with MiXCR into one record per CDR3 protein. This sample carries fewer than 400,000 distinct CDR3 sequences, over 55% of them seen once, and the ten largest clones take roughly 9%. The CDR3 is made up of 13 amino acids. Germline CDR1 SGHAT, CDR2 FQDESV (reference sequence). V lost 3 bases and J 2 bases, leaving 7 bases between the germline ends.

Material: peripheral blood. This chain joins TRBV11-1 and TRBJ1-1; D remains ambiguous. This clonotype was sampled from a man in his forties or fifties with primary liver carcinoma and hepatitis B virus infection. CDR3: CASSLVYNTEAFF. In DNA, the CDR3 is TGTGCCAGCAGCTTGGTCTATAACACTGAAGCTTTCTTT.